This TCR beta chain was profiled in a study of identical twins. Trimming cost V 3 bases and J 0 bases; bases outside gene matches: 3. The germline gives CDR1 MGHRA, CDR2 YSYEKL. The CDR3 loop spans 15 amino acids. TCRdb re-derived calls from the 5' RACE reads in MiXCR, one entry per CDR3 protein. The sample lists about 300,000 distinct CDR3 sequences, about 12% occurring once. This same sample was also taken into another study, of yellow fever vaccine responses in identical twins.

What was sequenced was CD8+ T cells sorted from blood. The chain recombines TRBV4-1 with TRBJ2-7; 9 bases agree with TRBD2. The sequence was collected from a woman aged 18-29 years in good health. The CDR3 spells CASSHLSGSSYEQYF. Written as DNA, the CDR3 is TGCGCCAGCAGCCACCTTAGCGGGAGCTCCTACGAGCAGTACTTC.